This T cell receptor (beta chain) emerged from a study of T cell changes during pregnancy in multiple sclerosis. V lost 6 bases to trimming and J lost 1 base, with 13 bases between them. This CDR3 has 14 amino acids. Germline assignment: CDR1 SGHRS and CDR2 YFSETQ. Sequencing used immunoSEQ multiplex PCR; TCRdb keeps in-frame clones, though not all of them. This sample has under 55,000 clones, with about 92% found just once. Sequenced material: peripheral blood, taken in the second trimester of pregnancy. The chain couples TRBV5-1 to TRBJ1-1; the D is unclear. This receptor was taken from a female donor with multiple sclerosis, enrolled in a pregnancy study. CDR3 in amino acids: CASTRAAGNTEAFF. The DNA of the CDR3 is TGCGCCAGCACGAGGGCCGCGGGGAACACTGAAGCTTTCTTT.